A selection of T cell receptor beta chains follows, all from one sample in a study of radiation and T cells in renal cell carcinoma. Assay used: immunoSEQ multiplex PCR; TCRdb lists only in-frame clones, some missing. The table includes some 150,000 clones, roughly 90% detected once. The specimen comprised blood, sampled from a patient whose treatment included radiotherapy and nephrectomy. Receptors originate from a woman between 50 and 59 years old with renal cell carcinoma. Each CDR3 is given with its conserved first and last residue. A D gene is named only where the DNA matches it firmly. Clone sizes are given selectively: once, few, many, or a class where the clone is expanded.

V gene	D gene	J gene	clone size	CDR3 protein	CDR3 DNA
TRBV2	TRBD1	TRBJ1-2	NA	CASGKKTGADYGYTF	TGTGCCAGCGGGAAGAAAACAGGGGCGGACTATGGCTACACCTTC
TRBV30	NA	TRBJ1-1	NA	CAWSVSYQNTEAFF	TGTGCCTGGAGTGTTAGTTATCAGAACACTGAAGCTTTCTTT
TRBV7-8	NA	TRBJ2-3	once	CASRRRVTDTQYF	TGTGCCAGCAGGCGCAGGGTGACAGATACGCAGTATTTT
TRBV4-2	NA	TRBJ2-4	NA	CASSSGPNPKNIQYF	TGTGCCAGCAGCTCAGGACCAAATCCCAAAAACATTCAGTACTTC
TRBV7-2	TRBD1	TRBJ2-5	NA	CASSSHRGQTQYF	TGTGCCAGCAGCTCCCACAGGGGACAGACCCAGTACTTC
TRBV2	TRBD2	TRBJ2-5	once	CASRRTSGGQETQYF	TGTGCCAGCAGGAGGACTAGCGGGGGTCAAGAGACCCAGTACTTC
TRBV5-7	NA	TRBJ2-1	NA	CASSPSYNEQFF	TGTGCCAGCAGTCCCAGCTACAATGAGCAGTTCTTC
TRBV19	NA	TRBJ1-2	NA	CASTDIDLGTAYGYTF	TGTGCCAGTACCGATATCGATTTGGGTACGGCATATGGCTACACCTTC
TRBV29-1	TRBD1	TRBJ1-2	NA	CSVGAGGLSYGYTF	TGCAGCGTTGGGGCAGGGGGTCTCTCTTATGGCTACACCTTC
TRBV18	NA	TRBJ1-2	NA	CASSAGLRDYGYTF	TGTGCCAGCTCAGCTGGGCTTCGGGACTATGGCTACACCTTC
TRBV18	TRBD1	TRBJ2-3	NA	CASSPLGTGSTDTQYF	TGTGCCAGCTCACCATTAGGGACAGGTTCCACAGATACGCAGTATTTT
TRBV2	TRBD2	TRBJ2-7	NA	CASSRSGGATYEQYF	TGTGCCAGCAGCCGTAGCGGGGGCGCAACCTACGAGCAGTACTTC
TRBV5-8	NA	TRBJ2-5	NA	CASSFAGLAGTQYF	TGTGCCAGCAGCTTTGCTGGACTTGCAGGGACCCAGTACTTC
TRBV6-1	NA	TRBJ1-2	once	CASSVDTVNYGYTF	TGTGCCAGCAGTGTGGACACAGTCAACTATGGCTACACCTTC
TRBV30	TRBD1	TRBJ1-5	NA	CAWNRGPDQPQHF	TGTGCCTGGAACAGGGGGCCGGATCAGCCCCAGCATTTT
TRBV5-4	TRBD1	TRBJ1-4	NA	CASSRGTGGGYNEKLFF	TGTGCCAGCAGCCGCGGGACAGGGGGCGGTTATAATGAAAAACTGTTTTTT
TRBV16	TRBD1	TRBJ2-5	NA	CASSQGTGLAETQYF	TGTGCCAGCAGCCAAGGGACAGGGCTGGCGGAGACCCAGTACTTC
TRBV6-1	NA	TRBJ2-5	NA	CASSERQEGGGTQYF	TGTGCCAGCAGTGAACGACAAGAGGGGGGTGGGACCCAGTACTTC
TRBV19	TRBD1	TRBJ1-2	NA	CASSRTGDYGYTF	TGTGCCAGTAGTAGGACAGGGGACTATGGCTACACCTTC
TRBV14	NA	TRBJ2-7	NA	CASSQMSPYEQYF	TGTGCCAGCAGCCAAATGTCCCCCTACGAGCAGTACTTC
TRBV25-1	NA	TRBJ2-5	NA	CASSEYKQGQETQYF	TGTGCCAGCAGTGAATATAAGCAGGGGCAAGAGACCCAGTACTTC
TRBV5-6	TRBD1	TRBJ2-1	NA	CASSLGQGYNEQFF	TGTGCCAGCAGCTTGGGACAGGGGTACAATGAGCAGTTCTTC
TRBV6-5	TRBD1	TRBJ2-7	NA	CASSYYGQGKGEQYF	TGTGCCAGCAGTTACTACGGACAGGGGAAGGGCGAGCAGTACTTC
TRBV27	TRBD1	TRBJ1-1	NA	CASSVGTGGTEAFF	TGTGCCAGCAGTGTCGGGACAGGGGGAACTGAAGCTTTCTTT
TRBV7-6	TRBD1	TRBJ2-5	NA	CASSRDRGETQYF	TGTGCCAGCAGCCGAGACAGGGGAGAGACCCAGTACTTC
TRBV7-2	TRBD2	TRBJ2-5	NA	CASSFPTSGDQETQYF	TGTGCCAGCAGCTTCCCGACTAGCGGGGACCAAGAGACCCAGTACTTC
TRBV9	TRBD2	TRBJ2-1	NA	CASSVVHGGGAAEQFF	TGTGCCAGCAGCGTAGTTCACGGCGGGGGGGCCGCTGAGCAGTTCTTC
TRBV5-1	TRBD2	TRBJ2-2	NA	CASSLLTGGNTGELFF	TGCGCCAGCAGCTTGTTGACGGGGGGGAACACCGGGGAGCTGTTTTTT
TRBV5-5	NA	TRBJ2-3	NA	CASSFSRVFPDTQYF	TGTGCCAGCAGCTTTAGCCGGGTTTTTCCAGATACGCAGTATTTT
TRBV9	NA	TRBJ1-1	NA	CASSPWEGRNTEAFF	TGTGCCAGCAGCCCCTGGGAAGGGAGGAACACTGAAGCTTTCTTT
TRBV6-5	TRBD1	TRBJ1-1	NA	CASSLDRLTNTEAFF	TGTGCCAGCAGTTTGGACAGGCTCACTAACACTGAAGCTTTCTTT
TRBV11-1	NA	TRBJ1-5	once	CASSVGTSWPQHF	TGTGCCAGCAGCGTCGGGACATCCTGGCCCCAGCATTTT
TRBV28	NA	TRBJ2-2	NA	CASSLSERIGELFF	TGTGCCAGCAGTTTATCAGAGAGAATCGGGGAGCTGTTTTTT
TRBV19	NA	TRBJ2-2	NA	CASSSGGYRNTGELFF	TGTGCCAGTAGTTCCGGGGGCTACAGGAACACCGGGGAGCTGTTTTTT
TRBV7-6	NA	TRBJ1-3	NA	CASSLLSSGAGGNTIYF	TGTGCCAGCAGCCTCCTGTCGTCAGGGGCGGGTGGAAACACCATATATTTT
TRBV6-6	TRBD1	TRBJ2-1	NA	CASSHSTGARDEQFF	TGTGCCAGCAGTCACTCGACAGGGGCTAGGGATGAGCAGTTCTTC
TRBV6-1	NA	TRBJ1-1	NA	CASSEWWLGMNTEAFF	TGTGCCAGCAGTGAATGGTGGCTGGGGATGAACACTGAAGCTTTCTTT
TRBV10-3	NA	TRBJ1-1	few	CAIREGIGNTEAFF	TGTGCCATCAGGGAAGGGATTGGGAACACTGAAGCTTTCTTT
TRBV10-3	TRBD1	TRBJ1-2	NA	CAISATGAYGYTF	TGTGCCATCAGTGCCACAGGGGCCTATGGCTACACCTTC
TRBV11-3	NA	TRBJ2-7	NA	CASSFNQGREQYF	TGTGCCAGCAGCTTCAATCAGGGACGCGAGCAGTACTTC
TRBV6-6	NA	TRBJ1-2	NA	CASSLRVRTGGYTF	TGTGCCAGCAGCCTAAGGGTTAGAACGGGAGGCTACACCTTC
TRBV7-2	NA	TRBJ1-5	NA	CASSLESRDQPQHF	TGTGCCAGCAGCTTAGAATCGAGGGATCAGCCCCAGCATTTT
TRBV6-5	TRBD1	TRBJ1-6	NA	CASSLQGRNSPLHF	TGTGCCAGCAGCTTACAGGGGCGAAATTCACCCCTCCACTTT
TRBV13	NA	TRBJ1-1	few	CASSFRQNEAFF	TGTGCCAGCAGCTTTCGGCAGAATGAAGCTTTCTTT
TRBV5-1	NA	TRBJ2-1	NA	CASSSRRSSYNEQFF	TGCGCCAGCAGTTCTAGGCGGAGCTCCTACAATGAGCAGTTCTTC
TRBV5-4	NA	TRBJ1-6	NA	CASSELGSYNSPLHF	TGTGCCAGCAGCGAACTGGGCTCCTATAATTCACCCCTCCACTTT
TRBV18	NA	TRBJ2-7	once	CASSPPGIVYGEQYF	TGTGCCAGCTCACCCCCCGGGATTGTTTATGGCGAGCAGTACTTC
TRBV9	TRBD1	TRBJ2-7	NA	CASSVRDRETYEQYF	TGTGCCAGCAGCGTCCGGGACAGGGAAACCTACGAGCAGTACTTC
TRBV5-1	TRBD1	TRBJ1-3	NA	CASSGIPGGNGNTIYF	TGCGCCAGCAGCGGAATACCAGGGGGCAACGGAAACACCATATATTTT
TRBV4-1	TRBD2	TRBJ2-3	few	CASSQDGAGGYTDTQYF	TGCGCCAGCAGCCAAGACGGAGCGGGGGGATACACAGATACGCAGTATTTT
TRBV5-4	NA	TRBJ1-2	NA	CASSSTTRGGHLRGYTF	TGTGCCAGCAGCTCGACGACACGGGGGGGGCACCTAAGAGGCTACACCTTC
TRBV2	TRBD1	TRBJ2-5	NA	CASSETGGRETQYF	TGTGCCAGCAGCGAAACAGGGGGCCGTGAGACCCAGTACTTC
TRBV5-1	TRBD1	TRBJ1-1	once	CASSLGQGMNTEAFF	TGCGCCAGCAGCTTGGGACAGGGGATGAACACTGAAGCTTTCTTT
TRBV6-1	TRBD1	TRBJ2-7	NA	CASRGWTGRGYEQYF	TGTGCCAGCAGGGGCTGGACAGGCAGGGGGTACGAGCAGTACTTC
TRBV19	TRBD1	TRBJ2-7	NA	CASSIGTGEWSEQYF	TGTGCCAGTAGCATAGGGACAGGGGAATGGAGCGAGCAGTACTTC
TRBV7-2	NA	TRBJ1-2	NA	CASSRHILDGYTF	TGTGCCAGCAGCAGACATATTTTAGATGGCTACACCTTC
TRBV9	NA	TRBJ2-7	once	CASSGGEGYEQYF	TGTGCCAGCAGCGGGGGAGAGGGCTACGAGCAGTACTTC